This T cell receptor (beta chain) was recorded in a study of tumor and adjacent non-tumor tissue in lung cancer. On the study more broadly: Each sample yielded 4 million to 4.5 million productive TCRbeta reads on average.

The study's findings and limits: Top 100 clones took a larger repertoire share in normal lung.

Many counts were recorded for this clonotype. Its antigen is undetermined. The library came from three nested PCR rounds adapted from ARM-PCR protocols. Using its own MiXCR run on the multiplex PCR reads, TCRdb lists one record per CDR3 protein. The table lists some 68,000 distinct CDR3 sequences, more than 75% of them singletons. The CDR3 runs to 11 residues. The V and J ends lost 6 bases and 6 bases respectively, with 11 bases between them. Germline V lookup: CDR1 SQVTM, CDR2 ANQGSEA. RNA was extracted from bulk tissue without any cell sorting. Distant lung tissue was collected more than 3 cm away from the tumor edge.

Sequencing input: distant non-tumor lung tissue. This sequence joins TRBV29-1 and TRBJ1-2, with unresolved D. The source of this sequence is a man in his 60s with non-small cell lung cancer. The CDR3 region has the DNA TGCAGCGTCGAGGGTGGGGATGGCTACACCTTC. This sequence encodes CSVEGGDGYTF.